The 21 T cell receptor beta chains given below trace back to one sample, sequenced in a study of T cells in Graves' hyperthyroidism and ophthalmopathy. RNA transcripts provided the source from which TCR beta CDR3 regions were amplified. TCR CDR3 regions were first amplified by RT-PCR with HTBI primers. TCRdb re-called the multiplex PCR reads with MiXCR, one entry per CDR3 protein. The table has hundreds of thousands of distinct CDR3 sequences, around 13% seen once. The specimen sequenced was blood. The receptor source for this set is a woman younger than 30 with Graves' hyperthyroidism.

This chain links TRBV3-1 with TRBJ1-5, with D perhaps matching TRBD1 (5 bases). CDR3 length: 15 amino acids. Trimming removed 3 bases at V and 6 bases at J, with 15 bases between. CDR1 and CDR2 from the germline V gene are LGHDT and YNNKEL (reference sequence). The DNA for the CDR3 is TGTGCCAGCAGCCAGGGGGAGGTTCCAGGTCAGCCCCAGCATTTT. This encodes CASSQGEVPGQPQHF.

The table lists this clonotype with a few counts. Here the CDR3 reads CASSLLPGQQETQYF. The CDR3 DNA reads TGTGCCAGCAGCTTGCTGCCGGGACAACAAGAGACCCAGTACTTC. The chain links TRBV7-2 to TRBJ2-5, with a possible D match to TRBD1 (6 bases). This CDR3 spans 15 amino acids. CDR1 SGHTA and CDR2 FQGNSA come from the germline V gene. Trimming removed 3 bases at V and 2 bases at J, with 13 bases between.

This clonotype was seen ten or more times. The chain uses TRBV3-1 and TRBJ2-2, with D tentatively TRBD2 (5 bases). The ends were cut back, 0 bases at V and 9 bases at J, with 11 bases in the middle. This CDR3 comprises 14 residues. Germline lookup yields CDR1 LGHDT and CDR2 YNNKEL (reference sequence). In DNA, the CDR3 is TGTGCCAGCAGCCAAGAAGGAGGTAGTCGGGAGCTGTTTTTT. Translation gives CASSQEGGSRELFF.

This clonotype showed up many times. V is TRBV28 and J is TRBJ2-5; no reliable D call. The V gene lost 1 base and the J gene lost 7 bases, with 13 bases spanning the gap. The CDR3 runs 14 residues. Germline CDR1 and CDR2: MDHEN and SYDVKM. Here the CDR3 reads CASSLLRLEWTQYF. CDR3 bases: TGTGCCAGCAGTTTATTACGGTTAGAGTGGACCCAGTACTTC. Full variable domain (remainder filled in from reference TRBV28 and TRBJ2-5): DVKVTQSSRYLVKRTGEKVFLECVQDMDHENMFWYRQDPGLGLRLIYFSYDVKMKEKGDIPEGYSVSREKKERFSLILESASTNQTSMYLCASSLLRLEWTQYFGPGTRLLVL.

This clonotype was observed at least ten times. This chain connects TRBV12-3 or TRBV12-4 to TRBJ1-3, with D unclear. V lost 3 bases, J lost 2 bases, and 14 bases lay in between. The CDR3 has 16 amino acids. The CDR3 loop is CASSFGWGSPGNTIYF. The CDR3 DNA reads TGTGCCAGCAGTTTCGGGTGGGGTTCGCCTGGAAACACCATATATTTT.

This clonotype came up many times. The CDR3 DNA reads as TGCAGTGCTATTGTGGAAGGGACCTACGAGCAGTACTTC. Protein sequence: CSAIVEGTYEQYF. The chain couples TRBV20-1 to TRBJ2-7, with no clear D. This CDR3 has 13 amino acids. Per germline, CDR1 DFQATT and CDR2 SNEGSKA (reference sequence). V was pared by 4 bases and J by 2 bases, with 12 bases between.

This clonotype was observed many times. The rearrangement links TRBV9 to TRBJ1-1; D is perhaps TRBD1 (5 bases). The CDR3 runs 14 residues. Trimming took off 2 bases at V and 3 bases at J, with 11 bases between the two ends. Germline V CDR1 and CDR2: SGDLS, YYNGEE. DNA for the CDR3: TGTGCCAGCAGCGTTCTGGGGCAGCACACTGAAGCTTTCTTT. Encoded protein: CASSVLGQHTEAFF.

At least ten counts were recorded for this clonotype. The V gene is TRBV27, the J gene TRBJ1-2, with 12 bases that match TRBD1. V trimming: 8 bases; J trimming: 7 bases; junction bases outside the gene matches: 8. The CDR3 sequence is 14 residues long. CDR1 is MNHEY and CDR2 is SMNVEV in the germline V gene (reference sequence). The CDR3: CASGSGTGGFGYTF. CDR3 in DNA: TGTGCCAGCGGATCCGGGACAGGGGGCTTTGGCTACACCTTC.

This clonotype came up many times. The chain joins TRBV28 to TRBJ2-7; TRBD1 matches 7 bases. The germline gives CDR1 MDHEN, CDR2 SYDVKM. J lost 4 bases, V lost 5 bases, and 5 bases had no gene match. The CDR3 consists of 13 residues. In DNA, the CDR3 is TGTGCCAGCAGTGAGACAGGGTGGTACGAGCAGTACTTC. It yields the protein CASSETGWYEQYF.

In DNA form, the CDR3 reads TGTGCCAGCAGCCAAATCCGGGGCGGAGAGACCCAGTACTTC. Its translation: CASSQIRGGETQYF. This rearrangement joins TRBV28 to TRBJ2-5; D is possibly TRBD1 or TRBD2 (5 bases each). The V gene lost 6 bases and the J gene lost 4 bases, with 15 bases spanning the gap. Germline values: CDR1 MDHEN, CDR2 SYDVKM. This CDR3 contains 14 residues.

This clonotype was seen ten or more times. This chain links TRBV2 with TRBJ2-1; D gene uncertain. Trimming left V 6 bases short and J 8 bases short, with 8 bases between. The CDR3 is made up of 11 amino acids. Germline lookup yields CDR1 SNHLY and CDR2 FYNNEI. CDR3 coding DNA: TGTGCCAGCAGCAGTCAGGATGAGCAGTTCTTC. This sequence encodes CASSSQDEQFF.

This clonotype was seen at least ten times. The rearrangement joins TRBV10-2 to TRBJ2-5; TRBD1 agrees at 10 bases. With V trimmed by 2 bases and J by 7 bases, 4 bases remained unmatched. The CDR3 extends over 14 amino acids. The V gene's germline CDR1 is WSHSY and CDR2 SAAADI. CDR3 region: CASSEGTGAPTQYF. The DNA for the CDR3 is TGCGCCAGCAGTGAGGGGACAGGGGCCCCGACCCAGTACTTC.

There are many counts of this clonotype. V gene TRBV28 combines with J gene TRBJ2-1, with TRBD2 identical over 7 bases. The CDR3 is made up of 14 amino acids. With 11 bases clipped from V and 0 bases from J, the junction kept 7 bases outside the gene matches. Germline loops: CDR1 MDHEN, CDR2 SYDVKM. CDR3 sequence reads: CAGASGGSYNEQFF. CDR3 DNA sequence: TGTGCCGGGGCCTCGGGGGGCTCCTACAATGAGCAGTTCTTC. Together with reference TRBV28 and TRBJ2-1, the CDR3 gives the full variable domain: DVKVTQSSRYLVKRTGEKVFLECVQDMDHENMFWYRQDPGLGLRLIYFSYDVKMKEKGDIPEGYSVSREKKERFSLILESASTNQTSMYLCAGASGGSYNEQFFGPGTRLTVL.

This clonotype was picked up many times. The J gene is TRBJ1-2, the V gene TRBV2; no firm D call. Germline loops: CDR1 SNHLY, CDR2 FYNNEI. The CDR3 is 13 amino acids. With 8 bases removed from V and 2 bases from J, the gap between germline ends came to 12 bases. CDR3 DNA sequence: TGTGCCAGCGGACTGGTAGACAACTATGGCTACACCTTC. Translated, it gives CASGLVDNYGYTF.

The CDR3 loop is CASSQDKYSNQPQHF. CDR3 DNA: TGCGCCAGCAGCCAAGACAAGTATAGCAATCAGCCCCAGCATTTT. The chain links TRBV4-1 to TRBJ1-5; D not certain. This CDR3 is built from 15 residues. Trimming pared 0 bases from V and 0 bases from J, leaving 6 bases between. In germline, CDR1 is MGHRA, CDR2 YSYEKL.

This clonotype was seen ten or more times. The chain joins TRBV18 to TRBJ1-1, with no clear D. Between the trimmed V and J ends, which lost 6 bases and 0 bases, there was a span of 11 bases. Germline CDR1 reads KGHSH; CDR2 reads LQKENI. The CDR3 is 14 residues long. The CDR3 loop is CASSPGIMNTEAFF. DNA for the CDR3: TGTGCCAGCTCGCCGGGGATTATGAACACTGAAGCTTTCTTT.

Many counts were recorded for this clonotype. This chain joins TRBV2 and TRBJ2-5; 8 bases agree with TRBD1. This CDR3 has 14 amino acids. CDR1 and CDR2 (germline): SNHLY, FYNNEI. Trimming cost V 7 bases and J 4 bases; bases outside gene matches: 8. CDR3 DNA sequence: TGTGCCAGCATGAAGGACAGGGCACGAGAGACCCAGTACTTC. This gives the protein CASMKDRARETQYF.

About this clonotype itself: A much more abundant neighbour one base away suggests this may be a read error. The genes are TRBV2 and TRBJ2-5; TRBD2 aligns across 11 bases. Germline-derived CDR1 and CDR2 are SNHLY and FYNNEI. The CDR3 loop spans 15 amino acids. The CDR3 loop reads CAGRRVLAGEETQYF. In DNA form, the CDR3 reads TGTGCCGGCAGGAGGGTACTAGCGGGGGAAGAGACCCAGTACTTC.

This clonotype appeared many times. The chain is built from TRBV18 and TRBJ1-1; D not certain. Trimming removed 3 bases at V and 0 bases at J, with 8 bases between. CDR1 KGHSH and CDR2 LQKENI come from the germline V gene. CDR3 size: 14 residues. CDR3 DNA: TGTGCCAGCTCACCCTCCCCCTTGAACACTGAAGCTTTCTTT. This encodes CASSPSPLNTEAFF.

This clonotype was counted many times. The chain is built from TRBV10-3 and TRBJ2-7; D call uncertain. The CDR3 is 14 residues long. Trimming cost V 0 bases and J 0 bases, with 6 bases left between them. Germline lookup yields CDR1 ENHRY and CDR2 SYGVKD. The CDR3 spells CAISESGSSYEQYF. The DNA for the CDR3 is TGTGCCATCAGTGAGTCGGGCTCCTCCTACGAGCAGTACTTC.

This clonotype was seen a single time. The DNA of the CDR3 is TGCGCCAGCAGCTCGGGACAGGCGGGCTCCTATAATTCACCCCTCCACTTT. It specifies CASSSGQAGSYNSPLHF. V gene TRBV5-1 combines with J gene TRBJ1-6; 8 bases align to TRBD1. CDR3 length: 17 amino acids. Germline CDR1 is SGHRS and CDR2 is YFSETQ. V was pared by 3 bases and J by 0 bases, with 5 bases of the junction left unmatched.